What follows are 8 T cell receptor beta chains derived from one specimen sequenced in a study of T cells in localized non-small cell lung cancer. Sequencing was performed with immunoSEQ multiplex PCR; in TCRdb, only in-frame clones are kept and a portion is missing. The sample shows about 19,000 clones, approximately 80% of them seen only once. The sample was peripheral blood, taken before any cancer treatment. These receptors originate from a man between 35 and 75 years old with stage I lung adenocarcinoma.

The chain recombines TRBV5-1 with TRBJ1-1; tentatively, D is TRBD1 (5 bases). Deletions cut 2 bases from V and 8 bases from J, with 25 bases between. The germline gives CDR1 SGHRS, CDR2 YFSETQ. The CDR3 consists of 17 residues. CDR3 residues: CASSFLLRNRQVREAFF. The CDR3 DNA sequence: TGCGCCAGCAGCTTCCTTTTGCGGAACAGGCAGGTACGAGAAGCTTTCTTT.

This clone was seen just once. The J gene is TRBJ2-7, the V gene TRBV2; either TRBD1 or TRBD2 may fit D (6 bases each). CDR3 length: 15 residues. Trimming stripped 4 bases from V and 4 bases from J, with 17 bases between. Germline V gives CDR1 SNHLY, CDR2 FYNNEI. This CDR3 is CASSGGAGTTYEQYF. The CDR3 DNA reads TGTGCCAGCAGTGGGGGGGCCGGGACAACGTACGAGCAGTACTTC.

V is TRBV4-3 and J is TRBJ2-7; no clear D gene. CDR3 length: 14 residues. The germline CDR1 and CDR2 sequences are LGHNA and YSLEER. V lost 2 bases and J 3 bases, leaving 11 bases between the germline ends. DNA for the CDR3: TGCGCCAGCAGCCAAAGCCCTGGGAACTACGAGCAGTACTTC. Protein product: CASSQSPGNYEQYF.

This clone has only one observation. The CDR3, as DNA: TGTGCCAGCAGTTCGCCCAGTTCCATCCATGAGCAGTTCTTC. Its protein is CASSSPSSIHEQFF. The chain joins TRBV27 to TRBJ2-1; D is ambiguous. With 4 bases removed from V and 8 bases from J, the gap between germline ends came to 15 bases. The CDR3 sequence is 14 residues long. The germline V gene encodes CDR1 MNHEY and CDR2 SMNVEV (reference sequence).

The chain joins TRBV7-9 to TRBJ1-1; D gene unclear. The germline V and J ends were trimmed by 11 bases and 1 base, with 11 bases remaining between them. The CDR3 spans 12 residues. Germline V gene lookup returns CDR1 SEHNR and CDR2 FQNEAQ (reference sequence). CDR3: CAATDWNTEAFF. The DNA of the CDR3 is TGTGCCGCCACGGACTGGAACACTGAAGCTTTCTTT.

The chain employs TRBV4-3 and TRBJ2-3, with 9 bases matching TRBD2. This CDR3 comprises 16 residues. The V gene end was trimmed by 1 base and the J gene end by 5 bases; junction bases not matched to a gene: 7. From germline, CDR1 is LGHNA and CDR2 YSLEER. CDR3 sequence reads: CASSQVWRGGEDTQYF. The CDR3 nucleotides are TGCGCCAGCAGCCAAGTCTGGCGGGGGGGCGAAGATACGCAGTATTTT.

This clone has just one count. The chain is built from TRBV6-5 and TRBJ1-2, with 9 positions matching TRBD1. V lost 4 bases to trimming and J lost 7 bases; unmatched junction nucleotides: 10. In germline, CDR1 is MNHEY, CDR2 SVGAGI. The CDR3 totals 15 residues. The CDR3 is CASSFGDRVKGGYTF. CDR3 DNA: TGTGCCAGCAGTTTTGGGGACAGGGTGAAGGGTGGCTACACCTTC.

The chain recombines TRBV7-2 with TRBJ2-1; the D gene could be TRBD1 or TRBD2 (5 bases each). Trimming removed 5 bases at V and 10 bases at J, with 18 bases between. CDR1 is SGHTA and CDR2 is FQGNSA in the germline V gene. The CDR3 is made up of 14 amino acids. The CDR3, as DNA: TGTGCCAGCAGCCAAAGGCGACGGGGCGAAGAGCAGTTCTTC. Translated: CASSQRRRGEEQFF.